These 8 T cell receptor beta chains were sequenced from one sample in a study of T cell clonality in common variable immunodeficiency. Assay used: immunoSEQ multiplex PCR; TCRdb lists only in-frame clones, some missing. The sample yields approximately 34,000 clones, without any singletons. The sample was peripheral blood mononuclear cells. The source of these receptors is a person aged 18 to 69 in good health.

This clone was recorded at least ten times. Read sequence stops 3 residues before the CDR3 end, and the germline J gene provides the missing end. J is TRBJ1-4 and V is TRBV5-4; 7 bases agree with TRBD1. The CDR3 is 14 amino acids. V gave up 1 base and J gave up 7 bases; unmatched junction bases: 4. The V gene's germline CDR1 is SGHNT and CDR2 YYREEE (reference sequence). The CDR3 spells CASSLRGGGEKLFF. The DNA read from the CDR3 is TGTGCCAGCAGCTTGCGAGGGGGCGGTGAAAAA.

The sample holds many counts of this clone. The read ends 3 residues early relative to the CDR3; the germline J gene fills the gap. This sequence joins TRBV20-1 and TRBJ2-1, with TRBD2 matching over 10 bases. The CDR3 totals 16 residues. V was clipped by 6 bases and J by 7 bases; unmatched bases: 15. Germline-derived CDR1 and CDR2 are DFQATT and SNEGSKA (reference sequence). The CDR3 here is CSARISGGASRNEQFF. The CDR3 bases that were read are TGCAGTGCGCGAATAAGCGGGGGGGCCTCTCGGAATGAG.

This clone was detected many times. CDR3 DNA (partial): TGCGCCAGCAGCCATCAATTACAGGGGACCTATAATTCACCC. Amino acid sequence: CASSHQLQGTYNSP. The whole CDR3 protein reads CASSHQLQGTYNSPLHF. The chain couples TRBV4-1 to TRBJ1-6; TRBD1 matches at 7 bases. The CDR3 end is not reached by the read, which stops 3 residues before it; the germline J gene fills it in. Germline V gene data show CDR1 as MGHRA and CDR2 as YSYEKL. This CDR3 contains 17 residues. V trimming: 3 bases; J trimming: 2 bases; junction bases outside the gene matches: 7.

This clone was observed many times. The sequenced CDR3 bases are TGTGCCAGCTCACCGGGACAGACCAGCAATCAGCCC. Translating it yields CASSPGQTSNQP. In full, the CDR3 is CASSPGQTSNQPQHF. The J gene is TRBJ1-5, the V gene TRBV18, with TRBD1 matching 7 bases. Read data end 3 residues before the CDR3 end; the end is taken from the germline J gene. The V gene end was trimmed by 3 bases and the J gene end by 1 base; junction bases not matched to a gene: 3. CDR1 KGHSH and CDR2 LQKENI come from the germline V gene. This CDR3 spans 15 amino acids.

In this sample, this clone turned up a few times. Partial CDR3 DNA: TGTGCCAGCTCACCCTCCCAGGGAAACACTGAA. Its protein product is CASSPSQGNTE. The full CDR3 protein is CASSPSQGNTEAFF. J is TRBJ1-1 and V is TRBV18, with TRBD1 as a possible D gene (5 bases). The CDR3 end lies 3 residues beyond the end of the read and is filled in from the germline J gene. Trimming stripped 3 bases from V and 2 bases from J, with 10 bases between. Per germline, CDR1 KGHSH and CDR2 LQKENI. CDR3 length: 14 amino acids.

This clone has a handful of counts. The missing CDR3 end, 3 residues past where the read stops, is filled in from the germline J gene. J is TRBJ1-5 and V is TRBV6-2 or TRBV6-3; D unresolved. The CDR3 has 17 amino acids. V was cut by 5 bases and J by 2 bases, with 19 bases left in between. Germline loops: CDR1 MNHEY, CDR2 SVGEGT. CDR3 DNA (partial): TGTGCCAGCAGTACGCCCCCCGCGGGATACGGCAATCAGCCC. Amino acid sequence: CASSTPPAGYGNQP. The full CDR3 protein reads CASSTPPAGYGNQPQHF.

With respect to this clone: The CDR3 goes on 3 residues after the read ends, and that part is filled in from the germline J gene. The chain has TRBV18 and TRBJ1-2; possibly TRBD1 for D (6 bases). Germline values: CDR1 KGHSH, CDR2 LQKENI. This CDR3 region has 15 residues. The sequenced CDR3 bases are TGTGCCAGCTCCCCGCAAGGCGGGCGGAGGGACATC. It translates to CASSPQGGRRDI. The whole CDR3 protein reads CASSPQGGRRDIYTF.

This clone has at least ten counts. The CDR3 is cut off 3 residues early in the read; its end comes from the germline J gene. Other DNA sequences in this specimen translate into the identical CDR3. The rearrangement uses TRBV2 and TRBJ1-2; 12 bases align to TRBD1. The CDR3 consists of 13 residues. Germline assignment: CDR1 SNHLY and CDR2 FYNNEI. CDR3 DNA, as far as it was read: TGTGCCAGCACGGGACAGGGGGCAGAAGGC. As protein: CASTGQGAEG. The full CDR3 protein is CASTGQGAEGYTF.